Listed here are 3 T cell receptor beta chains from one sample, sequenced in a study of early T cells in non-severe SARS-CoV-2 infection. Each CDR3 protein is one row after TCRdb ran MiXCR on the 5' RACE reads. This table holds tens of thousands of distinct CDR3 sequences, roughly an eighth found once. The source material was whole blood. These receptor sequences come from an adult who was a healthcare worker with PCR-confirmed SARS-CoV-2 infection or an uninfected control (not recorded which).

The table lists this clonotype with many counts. CDR3 loop: CASSYSRGRAGELFF. DNA for the CDR3: TGTGCCAGCAGTTACTCCCGGGGGAGGGCCGGGGAGCTGTTTTTT. The V gene is TRBV6-5, the J gene TRBJ2-2; the match to TRBD2 covers 7 bases. The CDR3 covers 15 residues. The V gene end was trimmed by 0 bases and the J gene end by 6 bases; junction bases not matched to a gene: 4. Germline V lookup: CDR1 MNHEY, CDR2 SVGAGI.

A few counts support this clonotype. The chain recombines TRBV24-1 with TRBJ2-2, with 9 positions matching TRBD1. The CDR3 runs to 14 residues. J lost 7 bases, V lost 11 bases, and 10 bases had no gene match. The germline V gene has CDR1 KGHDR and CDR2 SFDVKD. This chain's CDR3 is CAISGTGYGGELFF. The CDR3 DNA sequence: TGTGCCATTTCAGGGACAGGGTACGGCGGGGAGCTGTTTTTT.

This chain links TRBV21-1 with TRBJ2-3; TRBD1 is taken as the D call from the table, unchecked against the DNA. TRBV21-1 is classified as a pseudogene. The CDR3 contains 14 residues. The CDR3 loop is CASRVRGRTDTQYF. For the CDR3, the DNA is TGTGCCAGCAGAGTAAGGGGGCGCACAGATACGCAGTATTTT.